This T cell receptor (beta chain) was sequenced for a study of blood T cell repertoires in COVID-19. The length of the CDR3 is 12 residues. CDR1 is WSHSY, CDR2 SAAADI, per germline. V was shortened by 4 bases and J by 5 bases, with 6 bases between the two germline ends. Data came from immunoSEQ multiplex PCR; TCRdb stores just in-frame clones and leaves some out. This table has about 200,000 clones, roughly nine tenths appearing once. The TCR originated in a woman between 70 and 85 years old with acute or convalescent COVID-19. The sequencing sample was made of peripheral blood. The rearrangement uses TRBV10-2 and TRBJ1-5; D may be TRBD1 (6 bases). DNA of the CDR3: TGCGCCAGCAGTGCAGGGGATCAGCCCCAGCATTTT. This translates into CASSAGDQPQHF.